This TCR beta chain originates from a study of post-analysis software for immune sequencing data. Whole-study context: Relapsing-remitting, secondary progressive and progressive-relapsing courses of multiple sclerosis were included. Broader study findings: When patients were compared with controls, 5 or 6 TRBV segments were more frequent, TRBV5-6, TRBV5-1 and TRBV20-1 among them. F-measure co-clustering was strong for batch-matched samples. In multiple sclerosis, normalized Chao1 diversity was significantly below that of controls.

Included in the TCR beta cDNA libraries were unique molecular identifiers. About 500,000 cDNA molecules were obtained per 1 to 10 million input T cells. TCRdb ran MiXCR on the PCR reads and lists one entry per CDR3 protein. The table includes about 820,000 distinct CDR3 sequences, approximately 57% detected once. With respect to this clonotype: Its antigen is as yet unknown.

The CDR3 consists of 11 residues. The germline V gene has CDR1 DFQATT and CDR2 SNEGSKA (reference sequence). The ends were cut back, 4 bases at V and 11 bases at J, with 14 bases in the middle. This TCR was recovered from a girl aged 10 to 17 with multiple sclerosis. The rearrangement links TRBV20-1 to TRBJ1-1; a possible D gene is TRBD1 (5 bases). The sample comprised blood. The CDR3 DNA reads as TGCAGTGCTACGGAGTGGGGCGAGGCTTTCTTT. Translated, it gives CSATEWGEAFF.